The rows below give T cell receptor beta chains drawn from one sample of a study of long-term antiretroviral therapy in people with HIV. Method: immunoSEQ multiplex PCR; TCRdb's copy keeps in-frame clones and lacks some. The sample shows over 30,000 clones, roughly 98% of them seen only once. Sequenced here: unsorted PBMCs, sampled 7.6 years after starting antiretroviral therapy. These receptors were taken from a man between 25 and 39 years old with HIV. Both conserved end residues are part of each CDR3. A D gene is named only where the DNA matches it firmly. Expanded clones are given a class, and other clones once, few, many or no size at all.

TRBV5-4	NA	NA	TRBJ2-1	TGTGCCAGCAGCTTGGCGGGGAGGTCCCTCTACAATGAGCAGTTCTTC	CASSLAGRSLYNEQFF
TRBV4-3	NA	NA	TRBJ1-4	TGCGCCAGCAGCCGGGGGTACGGGGCGACTAATGAAAAACTGTTTTTT	CASSRGYGATNEKLFF
TRBV5-1	TRBD2	NA	TRBJ2-7	TGCGCCAGCTCCTTAATAGTAGCGGGAGTGGACGAGCAGTACTTC	CASSLIVAGVDEQYF
TRBV9	NA	NA	TRBJ2-1	TGTGCCAGCAGCGTTTGGGGCAACAATGAGCAGTTCTTC	CASSVWGNNEQFF
TRBV4-3	NA	NA	TRBJ1-2	TGCGCCAGCAGCCAAGACAGGGGCCCGTATGGCTACACCTTC	CASSQDRGPYGYTF
TRBV6-1	TRBD2	NA	TRBJ2-6	TGTGCCAGCAGCCTCCGGGGGGTCGGGGCCAACGTCCTGACTTTC	CASSLRGVGANVLTF
TRBV4-1	TRBD1	NA	TRBJ1-1	TGCGCCAGCAGGGGGACAGGGATCACTGAAGCTTTCTTT	CASRGTGITEAFF
TRBV29-1	TRBD1	NA	TRBJ1-2	TGCAGCGTTGGGGGACAGGGATATGGCTACACCTTC	CSVGGQGYGYTF
TRBV4-1	NA	NA	TRBJ1-5	TGCGCCAGCAGCCAGACGGACAGTCGCAATCAGCCCCAGCATTTT	CASSQTDSRNQPQHF
TRBV7-9	NA	once	TRBJ1-1	TGTGCCAGCAGCCAGGAGGGGGGGTACACTGAAGCTTTCTTT	CASSQEGGYTEAFF
TRBV7-8	NA	NA	TRBJ2-7	TGTGCCAGCAGCTTAGAAGGGGGGGGCTCCTACGAGCAGTACTTC	CASSLEGGGSYEQYF
TRBV5-6	NA	NA	TRBJ2-7	TGTGCCAGCAGCTTGGCACTAGCCGACTACGAGCAGTACTTC	CASSLALADYEQYF
TRBV5-1	NA	NA	TRBJ1-3	TGCGCCAGCAGCTTGTATCCCGGTGTCTCTGGAAACACCATATATTTT	CASSLYPGVSGNTIYF
TRBV2	NA	NA	TRBJ1-5	TGTGCCAGCAGTGATTGGGAATCCGATGGGAGCAATCAGCCCCAGCATTTT	CASSDWESDGSNQPQHF
TRBV7-9	TRBD1	NA	TRBJ1-1	TGTGCCAGCAGCTTAAGGCAGTGGGCCGGGACAGCCAATCGTCGAGCTTTCTTT	CASSLRQWAGTANRRAFF
TRBV6-1	NA	NA	TRBJ2-2	TGTGCCAGCAGTGTCTCACAAACCGGGGAGCTGTTTTTT	CASSVSQTGELFF
TRBV5-5	NA	NA	TRBJ1-2	TGTGCCAGCAGCCCGTGGACTGTCTATGGCTACACCTTC	CASSPWTVYGYTF
TRBV5-1	TRBD1	NA	TRBJ2-1	TGCGCCAGCAGCTCTGGGGGACAGGGGGCAGGTGAGCAGTTCTTC	CASSSGGQGAGEQFF
TRBV5-1	NA	NA	TRBJ2-5	TGCGCCAGCAGCTTGGGGGAGGAGACCCAGTACTTC	CASSLGEETQYF
TRBV7-7	NA	NA	TRBJ2-2	TGTGCTAGCAGCTTATCAGATCCGGGGGTCGCCGGGGAGCTGTTTTTT	CASSLSDPGVAGELFF
TRBV4-3	TRBD1	once	TRBJ1-2	TGCGCCAGCAGCCCCCGTGACAGGGATCCCTATGGCTACACCTTC	CASSPRDRDPYGYTF
TRBV25-1	NA	NA	TRBJ2-3	TGTGCCAGCAGGGCTAGCGTTAGCACAGATACGCAGTATTTT	CASRASVSTDTQYF
TRBV6-5	NA	NA	TRBJ1-5	TGTGCCAGCAGTGGCGGGACGGGGAATCAGCCCCAGCATTTT	CASSGGTGNQPQHF
TRBV7-3	NA	once	TRBJ2-5	TGTGCCAGCAGTCGAGGGGAGACCCAGTACTTC	CASSRGETQYF
TRBV11-2	NA	once	TRBJ2-3	TGTGCCAGCAGCCCACGGGCCCAAAGGCGGGCGCAGTATTTT	CASSPRAQRRAQYF
TRBV28	TRBD1	once	TRBJ1-5	TGTGCCAGCAATTTTTTGGACAGGGAAGATCAGCCCCAGCATTTT	CASNFLDREDQPQHF
TRBV4-1	NA	NA	TRBJ1-2	TGCGCCAGCAGCCAGGGGGCTTCTCCTAACTATGGCTACACCTTC	CASSQGASPNYGYTF
TRBV5-4	NA	NA	TRBJ2-3	TGTGCCAGCAGCTTGGGGTTCACAGATACGCAGTATTTT	CASSLGFTDTQYF
TRBV28	NA	NA	TRBJ1-5	TGTGCCAGCAGTTTGGCGGGTGTCGTTCAGCCCCAGCATTTT	CASSLAGVVQPQHF
TRBV4-1	NA	NA	TRBJ1-2	TGCGCCAGCAGCCAAGAAGTATCCGGGGGCGCTGGCTACACCTTC	CASSQEVSGGAGYTF
TRBV9	NA	NA	TRBJ2-7	TGTGCCAGCAGCGAACTGCCCCGGGGTTACGAGCAGTACTTC	CASSELPRGYEQYF
TRBV10-3	TRBD1	NA	TRBJ2-2	TGTGCCATCAGGGCACAGGGGGCTGCGAACACCGGGGAGCTGTTTTTT	CAIRAQGAANTGELFF
TRBV6-5	NA	NA	TRBJ1-5	TGTGCCAGCAGCCGGGGGGACCCGGGGAATCAGCCCCAGCATTTT	CASSRGDPGNQPQHF
TRBV13	NA	NA	TRBJ2-5	TGTGCCAGAGGATTGACGGGGTTGTTGACCCAGTACTTC	CARGLTGLLTQYF
TRBV4-3	NA	NA	TRBJ2-1	TGCGCCAGCAGCCAAGCACGGAGCGATTACAATGAGCAGTTCTTC	CASSQARSDYNEQFF
TRBV6-6	TRBD1	NA	TRBJ1-4	TGTGCCAGCAGCCGGACAGGGGGATCGACTAATGAAAAACTGTTTTTT	CASSRTGGSTNEKLFF
TRBV2	TRBD1	NA	TRBJ1-1	TGTGCCAGCAGTCAGGGGGACACTGAAGCTTTCTTT	CASSQGDTEAFF
TRBV7-9	NA	NA	TRBJ1-6	TGTGCCAGCAGTCTTGCTGGGGGTGATTCACCCCTCCACTTT	CASSLAGGDSPLHF
TRBV6-1	TRBD2	once	TRBJ2-7	TGTGCCAGCTCGAACGGGGGGGTAGCATACGAGCAGTACTTC	CASSNGGVAYEQYF
TRBV10-3	NA	NA	TRBJ1-1	TGTGCCATCAGTGAGGGGAGAACTGAAGCTTTCTTT	CAISEGRTEAFF
TRBV7-3	NA	NA	TRBJ2-2	TGTGCCAGCAGCTTGTCCGGCGGAGGGGTCGCCGGGGAGCTGTTTTTT	CASSLSGGGVAGELFF
TRBV7-9	TRBD1	NA	TRBJ1-2	TGTGCCAGCAGCTTACTTAACAGGGGAGGCGATGGCTACACCTTC	CASSLLNRGGDGYTF
TRBV10-3	TRBD1	NA	TRBJ2-7	TGTGCCACTTCGGGGAAGGGGACAGCCATATACGAGCAGTACTTC	CATSGKGTAIYEQYF
TRBV5-1	NA	NA	TRBJ1-2	TGCGCCAGCAGCTTCAGCCCGATGAACGGCTACACCTTC	CASSFSPMNGYTF
TRBV18	NA	few	TRBJ2-7	TGTGCCAGCTCACCACCGGACAGAGGGGTCTACGAGCAGTACTTC	CASSPPDRGVYEQYF
TRBV19	NA	NA	TRBJ1-4	TGTGCCAGTAGTACCCTCATAGGGAGGACTAATGAAAAACTGTTTTTT	CASSTLIGRTNEKLFF
TRBV21-1	NA	NA	TRBJ2-7	TGTGCCAGCAGCGGGCTACGCTTCGGGAGGGCTCCCTACGAGCAGTACTTC	CASSGLRFGRAPYEQYF
TRBV6-5	NA	NA	TRBJ2-7	TGTGCCAGCAGCCACACTGGGGAGCAGTACTTC	CASSHTGEQYF
TRBV27	NA	NA	TRBJ2-3	TGTGCCAGCAGTTCTCAAGGGGACCGAGATACGCAGTATTTT	CASSSQGDRDTQYF
TRBV30	NA	NA	TRBJ2-1	TGTGCCATCGGGACGGGTTTGTCCTACAATGAGCAGTTCTTC	CAIGTGLSYNEQFF
TRBV19	NA	NA	TRBJ1-4	TGTGCCAGTAGTATTTGGGCGGACCGACCTAATGAAAAACTGTTTTTT	CASSIWADRPNEKLFF
TRBV5-1	TRBD1	once	TRBJ2-3	TGCGCCAGCAGTAGGTCAGACAGGGCCGCGCAGTATTTT	CASSRSDRAAQYF
TRBV5-1	NA	NA	TRBJ1-2	TGCGCCACCGCCACCGGGACGGAGGGCGGTGGCTACACCTTC	CATATGTEGGGYTF
TRBV6-5	NA	few	TRBJ2-2	TGTGCCAGCAGTTACAAGTCAGACGGGGAGCTGTTTTTT	CASSYKSDGELFF
TRBV5-4	NA	NA	TRBJ2-5	TGTGCCAGCAGCCAAGCAGGGGGGTCCCAGTACTTC	CASSQAGGSQYF